The rows below give T cell receptor beta chains drawn from one sample of a study of T-cell memory formation after mild COVID-19. MiXCR, run by TCRdb on the 5' RACE reads, gives a single entry per CDR3 protein. Among around 150,000 distinct CDR3 sequences listed, around 15% were seen once. Sequences were obtained from PBMCs or a T cell subset sorted from them (not recorded which). Receptor source: an adult woman who had mild COVID-19 (a few samples of this study predate the infection). Cell type and time point are not known. Both conserved end residues are part of each CDR3. D genes are given only for firm matches. For some rows the clone size is stated as once, few or many, or as a class when expanded; others skip it.

D gene,V gene,clone size,J gene,CDR3 DNA,CDR3 protein
-,TRBV11-3,few,TRBJ2-3,TGTGCCAGCAGCTTCCAGGGCGGTACAGATACGCAGTATTTT,CASSFQGGTDTQYF
-,TRBV12-3/TRBV12-4,-,TRBJ1-2,TGTGCCAGCAGCGACGGGGGCGTGGGCTACACCTTC,CASSDGGVGYTF
-,TRBV5-1,many,TRBJ2-3,TGCGCCAGCAGCCCTACAGGCGGAGTAAGCACAGATACGCAGTATTTT,CASSPTGGVSTDTQYF
-,TRBV24-1,-,TRBJ1-2,TGTGCCACCAGTGATACCATGCTCGGTGGCTACACCTTC,CATSDTMLGGYTF
TRBD2,TRBV5-1,-,TRBJ2-7,TGCGCCAGCAGCTTGGGGGCGGGAGGGCCCTACGAGCAGTACTTC,CASSLGAGGPYEQYF
-,TRBV7-6,few,TRBJ2-7,TGTGCCAGCAGCTTAACTATTGAGCGGGCGTCCGAGCAGTACTTC,CASSLTIERASEQYF
-,TRBV18,few,TRBJ2-1,TGTGCCAGCTCACTTTTCGACTCGGCTCTATCTTTCTTC,CASSLFDSALSFF
-,TRBV7-9,many,TRBJ1-6,TGTGCCAGCAGCAATTGGGCGGGGAGCAGCTATAATTCACCCCTCCACTTT,CASSNWAGSSYNSPLHF
TRBD1,TRBV29-1,-,TRBJ2-7,TGCAGCGTTCGGGGACAGGAAACGGACTACGAGCAGTACTTC,CSVRGQETDYEQYF
-,TRBV27,-,TRBJ1-1,TGTGCCAGCCAGGGGTGGGTGAACACTGAAGCTTTCTTT,CASQGWVNTEAFF
TRBD1,TRBV20-1,few,TRBJ2-1,TGCAGTGCCCTAGACCCGGGACAGGGGTCTTACAATGAGCAGTTCTTC,CSALDPGQGSYNEQFF
-,TRBV24-1,-,TRBJ2-1,TGTGCCACCAGTGTTGTGGGGAATGAGCAGTTCTTC,CATSVVGNEQFF
TRBD1,TRBV15,few,TRBJ1-2,TGTGCCACCAGCAGAGATCGGACAGGAATACTCTATGGCTACACCTTC,CATSRDRTGILYGYTF
-,TRBV9,once,TRBJ2-2,TGTGCCAGCAGCGTAGAATCAGCCCCCACCGGGGAGCTGTTTTTT,CASSVESAPTGELFF
TRBD1,TRBV9,-,TRBJ1-2,TGTGCCAGCAGCGCATCCGGGACAGGGCTGAGCTACACCTTC,CASSASGTGLSYTF
TRBD2,TRBV27,many,TRBJ2-1,TGTGCCAGCAGAGCCACTAGCGGGCCCAACAATGAGCAGTTCTTC,CASRATSGPNNEQFF
TRBD1,TRBV29-1,few,TRBJ2-7,TGCAGCGTGTGGGACAGGAGCTCCTACGAGCAGTACTTC,CSVWDRSSYEQYF
-,TRBV27,-,TRBJ2-7,TGTGCCAGCAGCACTCTAAGCCCCTACGAGCAGTACTTC,CASSTLSPYEQYF
-,TRBV5-1,-,TRBJ1-1,TGCGCCAGCAGCTCCAGGGGTGGGAACACTGAAGCTTTCTTT,CASSSRGGNTEAFF
-,TRBV7-2,-,TRBJ2-3,TGTGCCAGCAGCTTAGTTTCGGGAGAGATCACAGATACGCAGTATTTT,CASSLVSGEITDTQYF
-,TRBV18,once,TRBJ1-2,TGTGCCAGCTCACTCGAGCGAGACTATGGCTACACCTTC,CASSLERDYGYTF
-,TRBV30,few,TRBJ2-3,TGTGCCTGGACCGGAGGCGCAGATACGCAGTATTTT,CAWTGGADTQYF
TRBD2,TRBV12-3/TRBV12-4,few,TRBJ2-3,TGTGCCAGCAGCACAATATCGGGAGGCAATCCGGATACGCAGTATTTT,CASSTISGGNPDTQYF
TRBD1,TRBV14,-,TRBJ2-7,TGTGCCAGCAGCCGAGGACAGGCGGCTCTCTACGAGCAGTACTTC,CASSRGQAALYEQYF
-,TRBV20-1,-,TRBJ1-1,TGCAGTGCTAGAGATCGGGGGAAAAACACTGAAGCTTTCTTT,CSARDRGKNTEAFF
-,TRBV5-1,few,TRBJ1-1,TGCGCCAGCAGCCCAAACCCTGGCGTTATGAACACTGAAGCTTTCTTT,CASSPNPGVMNTEAFF
-,TRBV20-1,-,TRBJ1-4,TGCAGTGCTAGAGATTGGGGCTCAACTAATGAAAAACTGTTTTTT,CSARDWGSTNEKLFF
TRBD1,TRBV12-3/TRBV12-4,-,TRBJ2-1,TGTGCCAGCAGTTTTCGTCCACAGGGGCCATTCTTC,CASSFRPQGPFF
-,TRBV18,-,TRBJ1-5,TGTGCCAGCTCATTTGCCCCTGGGAGCAATCAGCCCCAGCATTTT,CASSFAPGSNQPQHF
-,TRBV20-1,few,TRBJ2-5,TGCAGTGCTAGAATGTATGCGGAATGGGTTGTAAAGACCCAGTACTTC,CSARMYAEWVVKTQYF
TRBD1,TRBV7-9,-,TRBJ2-7,TGTGCCAGCAGCAAGGGACAGCCCACCGGGGAGCAGTACTTC,CASSKGQPTGEQYF
-,TRBV7-2,-,TRBJ2-7,TGTGCCAGCAGCCCGCCTATGAGGGGCTACGAGCAGTACTTC,CASSPPMRGYEQYF
-,TRBV13,few,TRBJ2-4,TGTGCCAGCAGATATACCCAGGACGGAGGAAAAAACATTCAGTACTTC,CASRYTQDGGKNIQYF
TRBD2,TRBV24-1,-,TRBJ2-1,TGTGCCACCAGTGACCACCACCGCAGCGGGAGGGCGAGGAATGAGCAGTTCTTC,CATSDHHRSGRARNEQFF
-,TRBV25-1,-,TRBJ1-6,TGTGCCAGCAGTGAATCCGCAATGAATTCACCCCTCCACTTT,CASSESAMNSPLHF
-,TRBV6-2/TRBV6-3,few,TRBJ2-2,TGTGCCAGCAGTTATGGCGGTAACACCGGGGAGCTGTTTTTT,CASSYGGNTGELFF
TRBD2,TRBV7-2,few,TRBJ2-1,TGTGCCAGCAGCTTAGACGGTCTAGCGGTAAATGAGCAGTTCTTC,CASSLDGLAVNEQFF
-,TRBV4-3,few,TRBJ2-3,TGCGCCAGCAGCTCGGCCCCAGCGGCGGGCCAACGCACAGATACGCAGTATTTT,CASSSAPAAGQRTDTQYF
-,TRBV7-7,few,TRBJ2-1,TGTGCTAGCAGCTTAGGCGGTACCAATGAGCAGTTCTTC,CASSLGGTNEQFF
-,TRBV4-1,-,TRBJ1-5,TGCGCCAGCAATCAGCCCCAGCATTTT,CASNQPQHF
-,TRBV5-4,-,TRBJ2-1,TGTGCCAGCAGCTTGGAGGGGACCGGCCTCGGTGAGCAGTTCTTC,CASSLEGTGLGEQFF
TRBD2,TRBV7-2,-,TRBJ2-3,TGTGCCAGCAGCTCCCCTGCGGGAGGAGTCACAGATACGCAGTATTTT,CASSSPAGGVTDTQYF
TRBD2,TRBV29-1,few,TRBJ2-3,TGCAGCGTTTCCACCGTATTAGCGGGGTCAGATACGCAGTATTTT,CSVSTVLAGSDTQYF
TRBD1,TRBV20-1,few,TRBJ2-1,TGCAGTGCTATCGACAGGGCAGGTGAGCAGTTCTTC,CSAIDRAGEQFF
-,TRBV24-1,few,TRBJ2-1,TGTGCCACCAGTGTATCGGGTCTCTACAATGAGCAGTTCTTC,CATSVSGLYNEQFF
-,TRBV19,-,TRBJ1-1,TGTGCCAGTAGTGTCCCGGACAGGAACACTGAAGCTTTCTTT,CASSVPDRNTEAFF